The source of this T cell receptor (beta chain) is a study of cytomegalovirus exposure and HLA in healthy donors. General study points: Altogether, 150 to 200 TCR beta chains were recorded as cytomegalovirus-associated. Published work reported that the classifier diagnosed cytomegalovirus status with high specificity and sensitivity.

As regards this clone: Its antigen remains unknown. This specimen includes other DNA sequences encoding the same CDR3.

TCRdb's table, derived via immunoSEQ multiplex PCR, lists solely in-frame clones and lacks some. The repertoire consists of under 400,000 clones, with 75% to 90% occurring once and the leading ten covering under 0.95%. V was clipped by 1 base and J by 0 bases, with 7 bases between them. The CDR3 is 14 amino acids. Looked up from germline, CDR1 is MDHEN and CDR2 is SYDVKM. This TCR was recovered from a young woman in good health and CMV-seronegative. The chain uses TRBV28 and TRBJ2-7; maybe TRBD1 (5 bases). The material sequenced was PBMCs. The CDR3 loop reads CASSLSGRSYEQYF. Here the CDR3 DNA reads TGTGCCAGCAGTTTATCAGGGCGCTCCTACGAGCAGTACTTC. The whole variable domain, filled in from reference TRBV28 and TRBJ2-7, reads DVKVTQSSRYLVKRTGEKVFLECVQDMDHENMFWYRQDPGLGLRLIYFSYDVKMKEKGDIPEGYSVSREKKERFSLILESASTNQTSMYLCASSLSGRSYEQYFGPGTRLTVT.